This TCR beta chain was sequenced for a study of blood T cell repertoires in COVID-19. On the study more broadly: Cohort 3 donors counted as recovered after two negative PCRs, clearance, or resolved symptoms. PBMCs, B-cell-depleted T cells, or T cells provided the cDNA or gDNA that made up the material.

The germline CDR1 and CDR2 sequences are LNHDA and SQIVND (reference sequence). The V end lost 10 bases, the J end lost 3 bases, and 15 bases lay between the germline ends. This CDR3 is built from 14 residues. This table comes from immunoSEQ multiplex PCR, and its TCRdb copy is limited to in-frame clones, with some not included. The table lists hundreds of thousands of clones, 88% of them singletons. This receptor was obtained from a woman aged 55-75 years in a cohort exposed to, infected with or recovered from COVID-19 (not recorded which). The gene calls are TRBV19 and TRBJ1-4; D uncertain. Sequencing used PBMCs or T cells enriched from blood (not recorded which). The CDR3 bases are TGTGCCACCGCGAGCTGGTCCCCTAATGAAAAACTGTTTTTT. Its translation: CATASWSPNEKLFF.